This T cell receptor beta chain is from a study of shared clonotypes between healthy human individuals. This table comes from immunoSEQ multiplex PCR, and its TCRdb copy is limited to in-frame clones, with some not included. Here the sample spans under 600,000 clones, around 76% being singletons. A remark on this clone: Its antigen is as yet unknown.

With 5 bases clipped from V and 1 base from J, the junction kept 7 bases outside the gene matches. This CDR3 region has 16 residues. The germline gives CDR1 SGHTS, CDR2 YDEGEE. Study conclusions and caveats: The sampled material consisted only of blood, and tissue repertoires are likely to differ.

The chain has TRBV5-8 and TRBJ1-5; TRBD1 matches 9 bases. Sequencing was performed on PBMCs. The sequence came from a woman aged 40-49 years in good health. Some clones in this sample may be carry-over from other donors' samples. The DNA for the CDR3 is TGTGCCAGCAGACCAGTACAGGGGGCAAGCAATCAGCCCCAGCATTTT. Protein: CASRPVQGASNQPQHF.